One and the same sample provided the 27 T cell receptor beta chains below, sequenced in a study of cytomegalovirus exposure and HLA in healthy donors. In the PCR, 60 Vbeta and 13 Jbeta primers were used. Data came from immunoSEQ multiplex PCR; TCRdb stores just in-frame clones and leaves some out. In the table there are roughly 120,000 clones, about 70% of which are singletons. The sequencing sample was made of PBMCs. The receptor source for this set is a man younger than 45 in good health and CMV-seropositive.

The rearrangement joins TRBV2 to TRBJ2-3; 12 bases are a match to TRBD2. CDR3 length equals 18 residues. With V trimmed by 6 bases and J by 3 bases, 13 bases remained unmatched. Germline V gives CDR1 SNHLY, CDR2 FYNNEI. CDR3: CASRGGTSGGLGTDTQYF. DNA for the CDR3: TGTGCCAGCAGAGGAGGAACTAGCGGGGGGTTAGGTACAGATACGCAGTATTTT.

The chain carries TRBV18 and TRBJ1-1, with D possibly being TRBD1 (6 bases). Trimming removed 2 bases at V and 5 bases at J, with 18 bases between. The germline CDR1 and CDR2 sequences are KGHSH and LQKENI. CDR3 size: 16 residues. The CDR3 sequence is CASSPSVLGAGTEAFF. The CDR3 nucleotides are TGTGCCAGCTCACCATCCGTCCTGGGGGCGGGTACTGAAGCTTTCTTT.

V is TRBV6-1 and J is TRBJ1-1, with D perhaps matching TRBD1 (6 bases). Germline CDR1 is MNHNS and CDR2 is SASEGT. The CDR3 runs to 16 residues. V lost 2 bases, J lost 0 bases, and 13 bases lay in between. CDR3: CASSEIGRGLNTEAFF. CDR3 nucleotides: TGTGCCAGCAGTGAAATTGGCAGGGGATTGAACACTGAAGCTTTCTTT.

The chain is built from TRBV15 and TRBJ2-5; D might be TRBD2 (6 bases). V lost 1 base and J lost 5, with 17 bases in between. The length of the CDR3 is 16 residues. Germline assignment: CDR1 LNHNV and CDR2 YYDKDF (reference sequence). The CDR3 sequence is CATSRAKTLGGETQYF. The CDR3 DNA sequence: TGTGCCACCAGCAGAGCCAAGACATTGGGAGGTGAGACCCAGTACTTC. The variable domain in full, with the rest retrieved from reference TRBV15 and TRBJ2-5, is DAMVIQNPRYQVTQFGKPVTLSCSQTLNHNVMYWYQQKSSQAPKLLFHYYDKDFNNEADTPDNFQSRRPNTSFCFLDIRSPGLGDTAMYLCATSRAKTLGGETQYFGPGTRLLVL.

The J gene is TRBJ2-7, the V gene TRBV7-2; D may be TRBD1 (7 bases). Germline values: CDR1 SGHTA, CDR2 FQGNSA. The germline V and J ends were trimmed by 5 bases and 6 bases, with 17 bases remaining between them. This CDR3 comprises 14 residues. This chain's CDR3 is CASSPQEGAGEQYF. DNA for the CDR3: TGTGCCAGCAGCCCACAGGAGGGGGCAGGCGAGCAGTACTTC.

CDR3 region: CASSLRGGSAGNTIYF. CDR3 nucleotide sequence: TGTGCCAGCAGCTTACGGGGGGGAAGTGCTGGAAACACCATATATTTT. The rearrangement uses TRBV11-2 and TRBJ1-3; D perhaps matches TRBD1 (5 bases). Germline CDR1 SGHAT, CDR2 FQNNGV. V shed 2 bases and J shed 2 bases, with 13 bases lying between them. The CDR3 sequence is 16 residues long.

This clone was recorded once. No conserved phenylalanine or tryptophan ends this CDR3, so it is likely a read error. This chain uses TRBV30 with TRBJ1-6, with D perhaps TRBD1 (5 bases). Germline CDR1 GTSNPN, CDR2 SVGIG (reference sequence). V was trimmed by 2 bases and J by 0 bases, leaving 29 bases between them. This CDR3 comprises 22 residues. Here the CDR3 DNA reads TGTGCCTGGAGTCGTGCCCAGTGGACAAATGGCTCCACCATCTCCTATAATTCACCCCTCCACCTT. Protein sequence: CAWSRAQWTNGSTISYNSPLHL.

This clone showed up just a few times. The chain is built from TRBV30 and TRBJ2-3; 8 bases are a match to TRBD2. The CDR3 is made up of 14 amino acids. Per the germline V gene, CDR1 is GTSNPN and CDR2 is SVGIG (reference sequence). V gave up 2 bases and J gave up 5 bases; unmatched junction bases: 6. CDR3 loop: CAWSRSGGGDTQYF. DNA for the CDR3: TGTGCCTGGAGTCGGTCGGGGGGGGGAGATACGCAGTATTTT.

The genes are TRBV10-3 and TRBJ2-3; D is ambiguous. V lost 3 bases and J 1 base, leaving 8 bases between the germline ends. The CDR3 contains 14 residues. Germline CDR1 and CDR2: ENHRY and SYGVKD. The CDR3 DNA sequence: TGTGCCATCAGTGACTGGCAGGGCACAGATACGCAGTATTTT. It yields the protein CAISDWQGTDTQYF.

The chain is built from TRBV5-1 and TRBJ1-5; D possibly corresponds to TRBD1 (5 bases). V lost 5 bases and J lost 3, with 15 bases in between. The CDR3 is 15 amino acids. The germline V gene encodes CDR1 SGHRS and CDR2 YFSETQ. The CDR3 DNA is TGCGCCAGCAGTCACCCGAGACAGATCAATCAGCCCCAGCATTTT. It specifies CASSHPRQINQPQHF.

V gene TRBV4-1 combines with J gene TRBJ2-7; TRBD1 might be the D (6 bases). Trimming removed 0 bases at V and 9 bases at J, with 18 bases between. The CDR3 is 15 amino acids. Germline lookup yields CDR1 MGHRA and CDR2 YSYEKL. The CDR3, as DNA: TGCGCCAGCAGCCAAGAGACACAGGGTCGTTTCGGGCAGTACTTC. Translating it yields CASSQETQGRFGQYF.

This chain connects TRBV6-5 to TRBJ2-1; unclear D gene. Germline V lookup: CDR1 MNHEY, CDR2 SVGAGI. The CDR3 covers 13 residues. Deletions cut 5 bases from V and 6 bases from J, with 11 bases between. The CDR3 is CASSQYPANEQFF. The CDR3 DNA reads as TGTGCCAGCAGTCAGTATCCCGCCAATGAGCAGTTCTTC.

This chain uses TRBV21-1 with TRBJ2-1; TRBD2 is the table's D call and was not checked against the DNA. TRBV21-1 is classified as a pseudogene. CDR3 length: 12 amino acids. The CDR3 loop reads CASSNSGNEQFF. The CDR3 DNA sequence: TGTGCCAGCAGCAATTCCGGCAATGAGCAGTTCTTC.

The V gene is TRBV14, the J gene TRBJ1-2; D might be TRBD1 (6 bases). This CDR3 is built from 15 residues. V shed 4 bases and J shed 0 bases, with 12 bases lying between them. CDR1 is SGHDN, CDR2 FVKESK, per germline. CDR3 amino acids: CASSPYRDTNYGYTF. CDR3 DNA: TGTGCCAGCAGCCCATACCGGGACACTAACTATGGCTACACCTTC.

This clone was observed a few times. CDR3 nucleotide sequence: TGTGCCAGCAGTGACGAGGTAGCGGGGGGGCAGAGCTCCTACAATGAGCAGTTCTTC. Translating gives CASSDEVAGGQSSYNEQFF. The V gene is TRBV2, the J gene TRBJ2-1; 11 bases are a match to TRBD2. Germline V gene lookup returns CDR1 SNHLY and CDR2 FYNNEI. J lost 0 bases, V lost 3 bases, and 10 bases had no gene match. The CDR3 runs to 19 residues.

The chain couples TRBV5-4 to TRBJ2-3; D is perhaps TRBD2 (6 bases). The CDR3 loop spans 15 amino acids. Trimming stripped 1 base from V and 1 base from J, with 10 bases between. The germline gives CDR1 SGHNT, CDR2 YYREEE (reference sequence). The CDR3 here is CASSLRLVGTDTQYF. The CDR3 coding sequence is TGTGCCAGCAGCTTGCGACTAGTGGGCACAGATACGCAGTATTTT. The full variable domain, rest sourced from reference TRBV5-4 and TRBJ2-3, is ETGVTQSPTHLIKTRGQQVTLRCSSQSGHNTVSWYQQALGQGPQFIFQYYREEENGRGNFPPRFSGLQFPNYSSELNVNALELDDSALYLCASSLRLVGTDTQYFGPGTRLTVL.

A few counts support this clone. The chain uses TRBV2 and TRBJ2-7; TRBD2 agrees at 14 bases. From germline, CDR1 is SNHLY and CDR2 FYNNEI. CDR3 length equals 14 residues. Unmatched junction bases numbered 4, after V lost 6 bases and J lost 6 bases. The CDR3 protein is CASRGGTSGGEQYF. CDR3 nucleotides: TGTGCCAGCAGGGGGGGGACTAGCGGGGGCGAGCAGTACTTC.

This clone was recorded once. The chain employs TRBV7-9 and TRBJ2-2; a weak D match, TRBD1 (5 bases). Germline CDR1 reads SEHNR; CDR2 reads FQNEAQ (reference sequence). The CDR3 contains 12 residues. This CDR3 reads CSGIPGTGELFF. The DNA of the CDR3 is TGTTCCGGAATACCAGGGACCGGGGAGCTGTTTTTT.

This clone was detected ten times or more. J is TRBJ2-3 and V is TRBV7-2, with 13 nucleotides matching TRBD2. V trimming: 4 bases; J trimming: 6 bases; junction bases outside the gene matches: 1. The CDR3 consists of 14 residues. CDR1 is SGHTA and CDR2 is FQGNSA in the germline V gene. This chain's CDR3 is CASSWTSGGDTQYF. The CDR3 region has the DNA TGTGCCAGCAGCTGGACTAGCGGGGGCGATACGCAGTATTTT.

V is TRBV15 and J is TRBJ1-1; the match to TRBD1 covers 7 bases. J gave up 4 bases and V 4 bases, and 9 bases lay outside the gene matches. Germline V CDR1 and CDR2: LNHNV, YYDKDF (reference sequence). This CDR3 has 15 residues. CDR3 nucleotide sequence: TGTGCCACCAGCATTACAGGGGTTGTGGGCACTGAAGCTTTCTTT. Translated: CATSITGVVGTEAFF.

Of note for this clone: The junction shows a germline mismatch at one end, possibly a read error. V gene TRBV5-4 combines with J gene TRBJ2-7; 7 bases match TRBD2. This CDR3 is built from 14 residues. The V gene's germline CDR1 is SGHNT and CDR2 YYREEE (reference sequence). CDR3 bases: TGTGCCAGCAGTTTGGGGGGGGTAGCATACGAGCAGTACTTC. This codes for CASSLGGVAYEQYF. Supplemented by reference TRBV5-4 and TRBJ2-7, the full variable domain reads ETGVTQSPTHLIKTRGQQVTLRCSSQSGHNTVSWYQQALGQGPQFIFQYYREEENGRGNFPPRFSGLQFPNYSSELNVNALELDDSALYLCASSLGGVAYEQYFGPGTRLTVT.

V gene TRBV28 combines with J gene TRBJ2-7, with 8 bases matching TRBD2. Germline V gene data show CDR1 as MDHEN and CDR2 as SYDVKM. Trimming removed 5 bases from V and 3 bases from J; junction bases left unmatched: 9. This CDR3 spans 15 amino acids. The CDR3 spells CASSSSGAFNYEQYF. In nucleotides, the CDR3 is TGTGCCAGCAGTAGTAGCGGGGCGTTTAACTACGAGCAGTACTTC.

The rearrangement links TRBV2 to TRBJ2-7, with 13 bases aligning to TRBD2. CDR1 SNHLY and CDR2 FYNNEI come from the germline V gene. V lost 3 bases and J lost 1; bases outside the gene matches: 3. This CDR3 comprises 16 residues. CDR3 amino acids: CASSDGLAGASYEQYF. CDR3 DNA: TGTGCCAGCAGTGATGGACTAGCGGGGGCTTCCTACGAGCAGTACTTC.

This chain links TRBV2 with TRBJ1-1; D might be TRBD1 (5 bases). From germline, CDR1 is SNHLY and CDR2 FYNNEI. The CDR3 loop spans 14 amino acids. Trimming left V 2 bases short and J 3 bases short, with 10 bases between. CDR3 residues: CASSERGGDTEAFF. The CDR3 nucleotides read TGTGCCAGCAGTGAAAGGGGAGGGGACACTGAAGCTTTCTTT. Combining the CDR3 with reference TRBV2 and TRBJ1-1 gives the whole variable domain EPEVTQTPSHQVTQMGQEVILRCVPISNHLYFYWYRQILGQKVEFLVSFYNNEISEKSEIFDDQFSVERPDGSNFTLKIRSTKLEDSAMYFCASSERGGDTEAFFGQGTRLTVV.

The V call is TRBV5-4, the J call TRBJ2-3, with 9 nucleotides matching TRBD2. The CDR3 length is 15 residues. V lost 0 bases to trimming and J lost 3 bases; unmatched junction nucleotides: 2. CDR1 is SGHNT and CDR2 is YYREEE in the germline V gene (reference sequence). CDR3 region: CASSLDLAGTDTQYF. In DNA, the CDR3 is TGTGCCAGCAGCTTGGATCTAGCGGGAACAGATACGCAGTATTTT.

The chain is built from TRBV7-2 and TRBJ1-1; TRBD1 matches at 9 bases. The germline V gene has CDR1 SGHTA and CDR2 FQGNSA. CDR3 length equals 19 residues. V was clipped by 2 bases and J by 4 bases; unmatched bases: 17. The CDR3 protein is CASSLRSWVWGQGGTEAFF. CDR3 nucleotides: TGTGCCAGCAGCTTAAGGTCCTGGGTTTGGGGACAGGGCGGCACTGAAGCTTTCTTT.

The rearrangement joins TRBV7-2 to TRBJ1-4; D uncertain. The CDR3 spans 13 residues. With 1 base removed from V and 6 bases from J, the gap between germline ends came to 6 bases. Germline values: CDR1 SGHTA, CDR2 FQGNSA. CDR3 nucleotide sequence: TGTGCCAGCAGCTTAGACCAGGATGAAAAACTGTTTTTT. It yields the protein CASSLDQDEKLFF.